The 24 T cell receptor beta chains reported below all come from one sample, sequenced in a study of Graves' ophthalmopathy and Graves' hyperthyroidism. Beta-chain TCR CDR3 regions were amplified from RNA transcripts. Second-round multiplex PCR came after first-round RT-PCR with HTBI primers. TCRdb reprocessed the multiplex PCR reads via MiXCR and lists one record per CDR3 protein. Counted here are around 600,000 distinct CDR3 sequences, over 40% occurring once; the ten biggest clones make up 2.5% to 3.5%. The specimen was peripheral blood. The receptors originated from an adult man with Graves' ophthalmopathy.

This clonotype was detected ten times or more. This chain joins TRBV11-2 and TRBJ2-2; a possible D gene is TRBD1 (5 bases). Trimming removed 5 bases at V and 7 bases at J, with 11 bases between. Germline CDR1 is SGHAT and CDR2 is FQNNGV. The CDR3 consists of 13 residues. CDR3 DNA: TGTGCCAGCAGCCCCAGGGTGCACGGGGAGCTGTTTTTT. Translating gives CASSPRVHGELFF.

The CDR3 region has the DNA TGTGCCACCAGTGACGGGACAGGAGCTCTGGAAAAACTGTTTTTT. The encoded protein is CATSDGTGALEKLFF. The chain combines TRBV24-1 with TRBJ1-4; the match to TRBD1 covers 8 bases. Trimming removed 4 bases from V and 8 bases from J; junction bases left unmatched: 8. Germline V gene sequence: CDR1 KGHDR, CDR2 SFDVKD. CDR3 size: 15 residues.

This clonotype has a handful of counts. This chain joins TRBV10-3 and TRBJ2-1; TRBD1 matches at 10 bases. After removal of 7 bases from V and 5 bases from J, the junction contained 5 bases not matched to a gene. The CDR3 has 14 residues. The V gene's germline CDR1 is ENHRY and CDR2 SYGVKD. The CDR3 DNA follows: TGTGCCATCAAGCGACAGGGGGCCCACAATGAGCAGTTCTTC. It yields the protein CAIKRQGAHNEQFF.

A note on this clonotype: Since a much larger clone is just one base distant, this may be a read error. The chain employs TRBV20-1 and TRBJ1-2; a possible D gene is TRBD1 (5 bases). In germline, CDR1 is DFQATT, CDR2 SNEGSKA (reference sequence). The length of the CDR3 is 12 residues. CDR3 sequence: CSARREGYGCTF. CDR3 DNA sequence: TGCAGTGCTAGGAGGGAGGGGTATGGCTGCACCTTC.

CDR3: CASSLGAGREKLFF. The DNA for the CDR3 is TGCGCCAGCAGCTTAGGGGCAGGGAGAGAAAAACTGTTTTTT. The chain couples TRBV5-1 to TRBJ1-4, with D perhaps matching TRBD1 (5 bases). Trimming took 2 bases from V and 8 from J, leaving 13 bases between them. Germline CDR1 SGHRS, CDR2 YFSETQ. The CDR3 length is 14 residues. The full variable domain, completed using reference TRBV5-1 and TRBJ1-4, is KAGVTQTPRYLIKTRGQQVTLSCSPISGHRSVSWYQQTPGQGLQFLFEYFSETQRNKGNFPGRFSGRQFSNSRSEMNVSTLELGDSALYLCASSLGAGREKLFFGSGTQLSVL.

Points on this clonotype: This may be a read error, as it is one base from a much larger clone. J is TRBJ1-4 and V is TRBV10-3; D possibly corresponds to TRBD1 (6 bases). The CDR3 extends over 14 amino acids. The V and J ends lost 11 bases and 5 bases respectively, with 18 bases between them. Germline CDR1 is ENHRY and CDR2 is SYGVKD. This CDR3 is CAGSNGQTNEKLFF. In DNA form, the CDR3 reads TGTGCCGGCAGTAACGGACAGACGAATGAAAAACTGTTTTTT.

There are many counts of this clonotype. The genes are TRBV2 and TRBJ1-1; 7 positions agree with TRBD1. V shed 0 bases, J shed 1 base, and the junction held 5 bases outside the gene matches. Per the germline V gene, CDR1 is SNHLY and CDR2 is FYNNEI. The CDR3 length is 16 residues. The CDR3 spells CASSEAQGHGNTEAFF. CDR3 bases: TGTGCCAGCAGTGAAGCACAGGGGCACGGGAACACTGAAGCTTTCTTT.

Worth noting for this clonotype: A much larger clonotype is one base distant, so this may be a read error. The chain uses TRBV2 and TRBJ1-2, with 9 bases lining up with TRBD1. The CDR3 is made up of 13 amino acids. After removal of 6 bases from V and 8 bases from J, the junction contained 7 bases not matched to a gene. In germline, CDR1 is SNHLY, CDR2 FYNNEI. This CDR3 is CASSAWTGEGYTF. DNA for the CDR3: TGTGCCAGCAGCGCCTGGACAGGGGAAGGCTACACCTTC.

Worth noting for this clonotype: An end of the junction does not agree with germline; a read error may underlie this. The chain couples TRBV10-3 to TRBJ2-5, with a tentative D call TRBD1 (6 bases). The CDR3 covers 13 residues. CDR1 and CDR2 (germline): ENHRY, SYGVKD. CDR3 nucleotide sequence: TGTGCCATCAGGGGTTCGGGACAAGAGGCCCAGTACTTC. Its translation: CAIRGSGQEAQYF.

This clonotype showed up many times. The chain links TRBV9 to TRBJ2-5, with a possible D match to TRBD2 (5 bases). Germline assignment: CDR1 SGDLS and CDR2 YYNGEE. V lost 0 bases and J 1 base, leaving 7 bases between the germline ends. This CDR3 is built from 14 residues. CDR3 in amino acids: CASSVAGSQETQYF. In DNA, the CDR3 is TGTGCCAGCAGCGTAGCGGGAAGCCAAGAGACCCAGTACTTC.

This clonotype showed up many times. The V and J genes are TRBV7-9 and TRBJ1-1; perhaps TRBD1 as D (6 bases). V was pared by 9 bases and J by 3 bases, with 17 bases between. From germline, CDR1 is SEHNR and CDR2 FQNEAQ (reference sequence). The CDR3 consists of 14 residues. CDR3 sequence reads: CASLQGTSDTEAFF. The CDR3 DNA sequence: TGTGCCAGTTTGCAGGGGACATCCGACACTGAAGCTTTCTTT.

This clonotype has a count of ten or more. The rearrangement uses TRBV7-8 and TRBJ2-7; D unresolved. Germline-derived CDR1 and CDR2 are SGHVS and FQNEAQ. Between the trimmed V and J ends, which lost 4 bases and 5 bases, there was a span of 15 bases. The CDR3 consists of 14 residues. The CDR3 DNA follows: TGTGCCAGCAGCTCCTGGACCGATGGACACGAGCAGTACTTC. Translated, it gives CASSSWTDGHEQYF.

This clonotype was detected only a few times. The chain joins TRBV7-2 to TRBJ1-1, with D possibly TRBD1 on 5 matching bases. The length of the CDR3 is 15 residues. The ends were cut back, 1 base at V and 1 base at J, with 10 bases in the middle. Germline lookup yields CDR1 SGHTA and CDR2 FQGNSA. CDR3 in DNA: TGTGCCAGCAGCTTAGTCGGGACCGCGAACACTGAAGCTTTCTTT. Its protein product is CASSLVGTANTEAFF.

This clonotype has just a few counts. At one of its ends the junction is not consistent with the germline gene, which may arise from a read error. The rearrangement uses TRBV7-9 and TRBJ2-5; D possibly corresponds to TRBD1 (5 bases). The CDR3 extends over 16 amino acids. Germline CDR1 SEHNR, CDR2 FQNEAQ (reference sequence). CDR3: CASSAGQRWGQETQHF. Here the CDR3 DNA reads TGTGCCAGCAGCGCCGGGCAGAGATGGGGCCAAGAGACCCAGCACTTC.

This clonotype was detected many times. V and J are TRBV10-3 and TRBJ2-5; 9 bases align to TRBD1. The germline CDR1 and CDR2 sequences are ENHRY and SYGVKD. The CDR3 has 15 residues. V lost 8 bases to trimming and J lost 2 bases; unmatched junction nucleotides: 9. The CDR3 coding sequence is TGTGCCATCGGTGGGACAGGGTGGAATCAAGAGACCCAGTACTTC. This encodes CAIGGTGWNQETQYF.

The chain is built from TRBV11-2 and TRBJ2-2; 8 bases map to TRBD2. The CDR3 loop spans 17 amino acids. Trimming removed 5 bases from V and 6 bases from J; junction bases left unmatched: 14. CDR1 and CDR2 (germline): SGHAT, FQNNGV. In nucleotides, the CDR3 is TGTGCCAGCAGCAGTGGGGGGGTAGCGGGACGGTCCGGGGAGCTGTTTTTT. Its protein is CASSSGGVAGRSGELFF.

This clonotype was counted ten times or more. V gene TRBV6-5 combines with J gene TRBJ1-1; D is perhaps TRBD1 (5 bases). Trimming pared 5 bases from V and 5 bases from J, leaving 15 bases between. The CDR3 spans 14 residues. CDR1 and CDR2 (germline): MNHEY, SVGAGI. This CDR3 reads CASSEARGRTEAFF. The CDR3 region has the DNA TGTGCCAGCAGTGAAGCTCGGGGACGGACTGAAGCTTTCTTT.

The chain recombines TRBV29-1 with TRBJ2-2, with 14 bases that match TRBD2. CDR3 length: 17 amino acids. V gave up 1 base and J gave up 4 bases; unmatched junction bases: 5. The germline V gene has CDR1 SQVTM and CDR2 ANQGSEA. The CDR3 loop reads CSVEARGLAGGTGELFF. CDR3 sequence (DNA): TGCAGCGTTGAAGCCCGTGGACTAGCGGGAGGCACCGGGGAGCTGTTTTTT.

This clonotype appeared a few times. V is TRBV7-9 and J is TRBJ2-2; TRBD1 matches 8 bases. Looked up from germline, CDR1 is SEHNR and CDR2 is FQNEAQ (reference sequence). CDR3 length equals 15 residues. V lost 5 bases to trimming and J lost 6 bases; unmatched junction nucleotides: 8. CDR3 protein: CASSLGQVLAGELFF. The DNA for the CDR3 is TGTGCCAGCAGCCTGGGACAGGTGCTAGCCGGGGAGCTGTTTTTT.

This clonotype has ten or more counts. CDR3 nucleotides: TGCGCCAGCAGCCAGAGAGGCGTCTGGGGTACTGAAGCTTTCTTT. Residues: CASSQRGVWGTEAFF. The chain combines TRBV4-1 with TRBJ1-1; D is undetermined. CDR3 length: 15 amino acids. Germline lookup yields CDR1 MGHRA and CDR2 YSYEKL. V was cut by 3 bases and J by 5 bases, with 16 bases left in between.

The rearrangement uses TRBV9 and TRBJ1-1, with TRBD1 matching 9 bases. CDR1 SGDLS and CDR2 YYNGEE come from the germline V gene. The CDR3 extends over 13 amino acids. J was trimmed by 7 bases and V by 5 bases; bases with no gene match: 6. In DNA form, the CDR3 reads TGTGCCAGCAGTACAGGGGGCCTCGGTGAAGCTTTCTTT. Translation gives CASSTGGLGEAFF. Filled out from reference TRBV9 and TRBJ1-1, the complete variable domain reads DSGVTQTPKHLITATGQRVTLRCSPRSGDLSVYWYQQSLDQGLQFLIQYYNGEERAKGNILERFSAQQFPDLHSELNLSSLELGDSALYFCASSTGGLGEAFFGQGTRLTVV.

This chain's CDR3 is CSQERGGQETQYF. Here the CDR3 DNA reads TGCAGCCAAGAGCGGGGGGGCCAAGAGACCCAGTACTTC. The chain employs TRBV29-1 and TRBJ2-5, with 10 bases fitting TRBD2. Germline CDR1 reads SQVTM; CDR2 reads ANQGSEA. The junction had 4 bases not matched to a gene; V was cut back by 8 bases and J by 1 base. The CDR3 totals 13 residues.

This clonotype was seen many times. This sequence joins TRBV4-2 and TRBJ2-5; D may be TRBD1 or TRBD2 (5 bases each). V lost 4 bases and J 5 bases, leaving 11 bases between the germline ends. CDR3 length equals 13 residues. Germline lookup yields CDR1 LGHNA and CDR2 YNFKEQ. DNA of the CDR3: TGTGCCAGCAGCCCGTCGTGGGGGGAGACCCAGTACTTC. This gives the protein CASSPSWGETQYF.

The V and J genes are TRBV10-3 and TRBJ2-7; TRBD1 might be the D (5 bases). The CDR3 extends over 15 amino acids. Germline V CDR1 and CDR2: ENHRY, SYGVKD. The germline V and J ends were trimmed by 5 bases and 0 bases, with 14 bases remaining between them. The CDR3 nucleotides read TGTGCCATCAGTTCCAGGGTTGGCGGCTCCTACGAGCAGTACTTC. It yields the protein CAISSRVGGSYEQYF.